Each of the 21 T cell receptor beta chains below was sequenced from the same sample in a study of T cell responses to AZD1222 COVID-19 vaccine. Sequenced by immunoSEQ multiplex PCR; TCRdb stores in-frame clones only, minus some. The sample has fewer than 65,000 clones; roughly 84% are singletons. The sample was peripheral blood, taken on day 0 of AZD1222 vaccination. The receptors here all came from an adult in good health.

The V call is TRBV9, the J call TRBJ1-1; D is uncertain. CDR1 is SGDLS, CDR2 YYNGEE, per germline. Between the trimmed V and J ends, which lost 0 bases and 1 base, there was a span of 7 bases. The CDR3 covers 14 residues. DNA for the CDR3: TGTGCCAGCAGCGTAGGGAGAAAGAACACTGAAGCTTTCTTT. Amino acid sequence: CASSVGRKNTEAFF. The whole variable domain, filled in from reference TRBV9 and TRBJ1-1, reads DSGVTQTPKHLITATGQRVTLRCSPRSGDLSVYWYQQSLDQGLQFLIQYYNGEERAKGNILERFSAQQFPDLHSELNLSSLELGDSALYFCASSVGRKNTEAFFGQGTRLTVV.

The chain has TRBV18 and TRBJ1-1; D is perhaps TRBD1 (5 bases). CDR1 KGHSH and CDR2 LQKENI come from the germline V gene. Trimming took off 0 bases at V and 4 bases at J, with 12 bases between the two ends. The CDR3 extends over 15 amino acids. CDR3 sequence: CASSPPAGVGTEAFF. CDR3 nucleotides: TGTGCCAGCTCACCACCGGCGGGGGTGGGCACTGAAGCTTTCTTT.

The J gene is TRBJ2-2, the V gene TRBV27; TRBD1 is a possible D gene (6 bases). Between the trimmed V and J ends, which lost 7 bases and 5 bases, there was a span of 8 bases. The CDR3 runs to 12 residues. CDR1 and CDR2 (germline): MNHEY, SMNVEV (reference sequence). Here the CDR3 DNA reads TGTGCCAGCAAAACAGGGACCGGGGAGCTGTTTTTT. It codes for CASKTGTGELFF.

The chain combines TRBV19 with TRBJ2-1; D may be TRBD1 or TRBD2 (5 bases each). Germline V gene lookup returns CDR1 LNHDA and CDR2 SQIVND (reference sequence). The CDR3 length is 15 residues. The V gene lost 5 bases and the J gene lost 3 bases, with 14 bases spanning the gap. CDR3 bases: TGTGCCAGTAGTCGGGGTCTACAGGTCTACAATGAGCAGTTCTTC. As protein: CASSRGLQVYNEQFF.

The rearrangement links TRBV6-5 to TRBJ2-2; D remains ambiguous. The CDR3 is made up of 14 amino acids. The ends were cut back, 5 bases at V and 2 bases at J, with 9 bases in the middle. Germline V lookup: CDR1 MNHEY, CDR2 SVGAGI. CDR3 sequence: CASSRTDNTGELFF. CDR3 DNA: TGTGCCAGCAGTAGGACGGACAACACCGGGGAGCTGTTTTTT.

A few counts support this clone. The chain recombines TRBV7-9 with TRBJ2-1; the match to TRBD2 covers 13 bases. Looked up from germline, CDR1 is SEHNR and CDR2 is FQNEAQ (reference sequence). The CDR3 loop spans 19 amino acids. The V segment lost 6 bases and the J segment 1 base; nucleotides outside the gene matches: 12. Here the CDR3 reads CASRLRPRTSGRSYNEQFF. The CDR3 DNA sequence: TGTGCCAGCAGGTTAAGACCCCGGACTAGCGGGAGATCCTACAATGAGCAGTTCTTC.

CDR3: CSVEDLAGGGDEQYF. The CDR3 DNA sequence: TGCAGCGTTGAAGACTTGGCGGGAGGAGGAGACGAGCAGTACTTC. The rearrangement links TRBV29-1 to TRBJ2-7; TRBD2 agrees at 8 bases. This CDR3 region has 15 residues. Per the germline V gene, CDR1 is SQVTM and CDR2 is ANQGSEA. Trimming took 0 bases from V and 5 from J; bases not matched to a gene: 9.

The V and J genes are TRBV19 and TRBJ2-1; tentatively, D is TRBD1 (6 bases). Germline V lookup: CDR1 LNHDA, CDR2 SQIVND (reference sequence). The V end was cut by 6 bases, the J end by 6 bases, with 15 bases between. CDR3 length equals 14 residues. CDR3 nucleotide sequence: TGTGCCAGTAGCATAACAGGGCTTAGCAATGAGCAGTTCTTC. It translates to CASSITGLSNEQFF.

CDR3 sequence: CASSLGTSLGETQYF. For the CDR3, the DNA is TGTGCCAGCAGCTTGGGCACTAGCCTAGGGGAGACCCAGTACTTC. The chain is built from TRBV5-4 and TRBJ2-5, with D tentatively TRBD2 (6 bases). The germline V and J ends were trimmed by 0 bases and 5 bases, with 14 bases remaining between them. CDR3 length: 15 amino acids. In germline, CDR1 is SGHNT, CDR2 YYREEE (reference sequence). The whole variable domain, remainder taken from reference TRBV5-4 and TRBJ2-5, is ETGVTQSPTHLIKTRGQQVTLRCSSQSGHNTVSWYQQALGQGPQFIFQYYREEENGRGNFPPRFSGLQFPNYSSELNVNALELDDSALYLCASSLGTSLGETQYFGPGTRLLVL.

The chain recombines TRBV6-1 with TRBJ2-1; 7 bases map to TRBD2. V trimming: 2 bases; J trimming: 6 bases; junction bases outside the gene matches: 7. The CDR3 is 15 residues long. Germline V CDR1 and CDR2: MNHNS, SASEGT. This chain's CDR3 is CASSEQAGMLNEQFF. In nucleotides, the CDR3 is TGTGCCAGCAGTGAACAAGCGGGAATGCTCAATGAGCAGTTCTTC.

The chain links TRBV4-2 to TRBJ1-1; no clear D. This CDR3 comprises 13 residues. Trimming took 1 base from V and 1 from J, leaving 4 bases between them. Germline CDR1 is LGHNA and CDR2 is YNFKEQ. CDR3 nucleotide sequence: TGTGCCAGCAGCCAAGCGAAGAACACTGAAGCTTTCTTT. Protein product: CASSQAKNTEAFF.

This clone has only a few counts. The rearrangement uses TRBV2 and TRBJ1-2; no clear D gene. CDR3 length: 11 amino acids. CDR1 is SNHLY and CDR2 is FYNNEI in the germline V gene. V lost 11 bases and J 1 base, leaving 8 bases between the germline ends. The CDR3 protein is CAAWVNYGYTF. DNA for the CDR3: TGTGCCGCGTGGGTTAACTATGGCTACACCTTC.

V usage is TRBV7-9 and J usage is TRBJ1-4, with TRBD1 as a possible D gene (6 bases). V lost 1 base, J lost 7 bases, and 10 bases lay in between. CDR3 length equals 14 residues. Germline V CDR1 and CDR2: SEHNR, FQNEAQ (reference sequence). The CDR3 sequence: CASSLGRGGEKLFF. The CDR3 region has the DNA TGTGCCAGCAGCTTAGGCAGGGGCGGTGAAAAACTGTTTTTT.

The chain uses TRBV3-1 (or the pseudogene TRBV3-2) and TRBJ1-2; TRBD1 matches at 8 bases. The CDR3 covers 16 residues. Germline CDR1 is LGHDT and CDR2 is YNNKEL (reference sequence). The J segment lost 7 bases and the V segment lost 0 bases, leaving 10 bases of the junction unmatched. The DNA of the CDR3 is TGTGCCAGCAGCCAAGAGGGTAGCCAGGGGGCCGGTGGCTACACCTTC. Protein: CASSQEGSQGAGGYTF.

V is TRBV9 and J is TRBJ1-6; the match to TRBD1 covers 7 bases. With V trimmed by 0 bases and J by 7 bases, 10 bases remained unmatched. This CDR3 is built from 17 residues. The germline gives CDR1 SGDLS, CDR2 YYNGEE. This CDR3 is CASSVVPSGQTNSPLHF. DNA for the CDR3: TGTGCCAGCAGCGTAGTTCCATCGGGACAGACCAATTCACCCCTCCACTTT.

This rearrangement joins TRBV21-1 to TRBJ2-1; the table names TRBD2, a call not compared with the DNA. TRBV21-1 is assigned pseudogene status. This CDR3 has 18 amino acids. CDR3 protein: CASSHQKDFFAGYNEQFF. Here the CDR3 DNA reads TGTGCCAGCAGCCACCAAAAGGACTTCTTCGCCGGCTACAATGAGCAGTTCTTC.

This clone has a handful of counts. The chain recombines TRBV5-1 with TRBJ2-7, with D tentatively TRBD1 or TRBD2 (5 bases each). Trimming pared 1 base from V and 6 bases from J, leaving 17 bases between. From germline, CDR1 is SGHRS and CDR2 YFSETQ. This CDR3 is built from 15 residues. The chain's CDR3 is CASSLYLEGPREQYF. The CDR3 nucleotides read TGCGCCAGCAGCTTGTACCTTGAGGGGCCTCGCGAGCAGTACTTC.

This clone was recorded only once. The CDR3 is CASTGTGGNTEAFF. CDR3 coding DNA: TGTGCCAGCACCGGGACAGGGGGAAACACTGAAGCTTTCTTT. The rearrangement links TRBV11-2 to TRBJ1-1, with TRBD1 matching 11 bases. Per the germline V gene, CDR1 is SGHAT and CDR2 is FQNNGV. Trimming took 7 bases from V and 2 from J; bases not matched to a gene: 3. This CDR3 has 14 amino acids.

This clone was observed a handful of times. The chain carries TRBV7-9 and TRBJ2-3, with D tentatively TRBD2 (5 bases). Trimming cost V 4 bases and J 6 bases, with 11 bases left between them. CDR1 is SEHNR and CDR2 is FQNEAQ in the germline V gene (reference sequence). The CDR3 extends over 13 amino acids. CDR3 nucleotide sequence: TGTGCCAGCAGCTCAGAGCGAGGGGATACGCAGTATTTT. Its translation: CASSSERGDTQYF.

CDR3 bases: TGTGCCAGCAGTCCCCACGGGGCTCGAGGCTACACCTTC. Translation: CASSPHGARGYTF. The chain links TRBV28 to TRBJ1-2; maybe TRBD1 (5 bases). With 5 bases removed from V and 8 bases from J, the gap between germline ends came to 15 bases. This CDR3 is built from 13 residues. CDR1 and CDR2 (germline): MDHEN, SYDVKM.

Remarks on this clone: Different DNA sequences within this sample yield the same CDR3. The chain carries TRBV4-2 and TRBJ1-2; D not resolved. Germline CDR1 LGHNA, CDR2 YNFKEQ. V gave up 0 bases and J gave up 5 bases, with 4 bases separating them. CDR3 length equals 12 residues. The CDR3 protein is CASSQDGYGYTF. The CDR3 DNA follows: TGTGCCAGCAGCCAAGATGGGTATGGCTACACCTTC.